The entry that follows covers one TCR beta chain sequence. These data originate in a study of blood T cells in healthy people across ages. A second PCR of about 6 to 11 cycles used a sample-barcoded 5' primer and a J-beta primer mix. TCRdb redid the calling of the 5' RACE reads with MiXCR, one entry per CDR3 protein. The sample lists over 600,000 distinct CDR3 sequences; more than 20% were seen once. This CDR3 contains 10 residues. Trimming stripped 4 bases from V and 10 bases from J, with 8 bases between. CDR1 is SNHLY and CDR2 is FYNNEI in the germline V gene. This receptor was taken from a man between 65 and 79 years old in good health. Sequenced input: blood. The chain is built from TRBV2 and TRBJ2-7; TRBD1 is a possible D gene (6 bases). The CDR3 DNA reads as TGTGCCAGCAGTGTACAGGGTCAGTACTTC. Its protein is CASSVQGQYF.